These 6 T cell receptor beta chains originate from one sample sequenced in a study of T cell responses to AZD1222 COVID-19 vaccine. TCRdb's copy holds only in-frame clones and misses some; the assay was immunoSEQ multiplex PCR. The sample holds more than 85,000 clones, about 89% seen once. The sample consisted of peripheral blood, taken on day 0 of AZD1222 vaccination. These receptors all come from an adult in good health.

The rearrangement links TRBV11-2 to TRBJ2-6; D uncertain. V dropped 0 bases and J dropped 1 base, with 4 bases sitting between them. The CDR3 is made up of 15 amino acids. Germline CDR1 reads SGHAT; CDR2 reads FQNNGV. For the CDR3, the DNA is TGTGCCAGCAGCTTAGATGCATCTGGGGCCAACGTCCTGACTTTC. Translation gives CASSLDASGANVLTF.

The J gene is TRBJ2-1, the V gene TRBV12-3 or TRBV12-4, with TRBD1 matching 7 bases. The CDR3 is made up of 13 amino acids. V lost 6 bases to trimming and J lost 5 bases; unmatched junction nucleotides: 4. The DNA of the CDR3 is TGTGCCAGCAGGTACAGGGGAGACAATGAGCAGTTCTTC. It codes for CASRYRGDNEQFF.

The chain has TRBV6-5 and TRBJ2-3, with a tentative D call TRBD2 (6 bases). Deletions cut 6 bases from V and 2 bases from J, with 12 bases between. Germline CDR1 and CDR2: MNHEY and SVGAGI. The CDR3 totals 14 residues. CDR3 DNA: TGTGCCAGCAGCGGGGCGGGGCCCACAGATACGCAGTATTTT. Translated, it gives CASSGAGPTDTQYF.

This rearrangement joins TRBV28 to TRBJ1-4, with D possibly matching TRBD1 (5 bases). This CDR3 has 14 residues. Germline V gene data show CDR1 as MDHEN and CDR2 as SYDVKM. The germline V and J ends were trimmed by 7 bases and 6 bases, with 15 bases remaining between them. CDR3 sequence reads: CASTTVGGYEKLFF. As DNA, the CDR3 is TGTGCCAGCACCACCGTGGGGGGGTATGAAAAACTGTTTTTT. The whole variable domain, remainder taken from reference TRBV28 and TRBJ1-4, is DVKVTQSSRYLVKRTGEKVFLECVQDMDHENMFWYRQDPGLGLRLIYFSYDVKMKEKGDIPEGYSVSREKKERFSLILESASTNQTSMYLCASTTVGGYEKLFFGSGTQLSVL.

The CDR3, as DNA: TGTGCCAGCAGCAAAGGGGACAATCAGCCCCAGCATTTT. Amino acids: CASSKGDNQPQHF. The rearrangement joins TRBV21-1 to TRBJ1-5. TRBV21-1 is a known pseudogene. The CDR3 is made up of 13 amino acids.

This clone was recorded a few times. This sequence joins TRBV5-1 and TRBJ2-2, with D possibly TRBD1 on 6 matching bases. The germline CDR1 and CDR2 sequences are SGHRS and YFSETQ. The CDR3 has 15 amino acids. The V gene lost 3 bases and the J gene lost 5 bases, with 14 bases spanning the gap. In nucleotides, the CDR3 is TGCGCCAGCAGCTGGTATACAGGGTCGACCGGGGAGCTGTTTTTT. Amino acids: CASSWYTGSTGELFF.